This is a list of T cell receptor beta chains from one sample in a study of molecular identifiers for immune sequencing clone quantification. One entry per CDR3 protein results from TCRdb running MiXCR on the PCR reads. The sample yields hundreds of thousands of distinct CDR3 sequences, around 25% seen once. The sample consisted of naive CD8+ T cells from blood, with Jurkat cell RNA spiked in. These receptors were obtained from a human donor in good health. Some libraries in this study had Jurkat cell RNA spiked in. The CDR3 runs from the conserved cysteine through the conserved F or W. The order of the fields is CDR3 DNA, CDR3 protein, V gene, J gene, clone size, D gene. D genes are given only for firm matches. Size values are once, few and many counts, or a class for expanded clones, and some rows have none.

DNA: TGTGCCAGCAGTTTATGGGTACTGGACTATAATTCACCCCTCCACTTT
CDR3: CASSLWVLDYNSPLHF
V: TRBV12-3/TRBV12-4
J: TRBJ1-6
size: -
D: -

DNA: TGTGCCAGCAGTTCATACCCACAGGGGGCCGAGCGTCAGCCCCAGCATTTT
CDR3: CASSSYPQGAERQPQHF
V: TRBV28
J: TRBJ1-5
size: many
D: TRBD1

DNA: TGTGCCAGCAGTGTAATAGCAGCCACCGGGGAGCTGTTTTTT
CDR3: CASSVIAATGELFF
V: TRBV6-5
J: TRBJ2-2
size: few
D: -

DNA: TGTGCCAGCAGTTCTCCCGGGGGAGGAGAGCCCCAGTACTTC
CDR3: CASSSPGGGEPQYF
V: TRBV27
J: TRBJ2-5
size: -
D: -

DNA: TGTGCCAGCAGTTCCCCAGGGAGCGCGGGAACTGAAGCTTTCTTT
CDR3: CASSSPGSAGTEAFF
V: TRBV27
J: TRBJ1-1
size: few
D: -

DNA: TGTGCCAGCAGCTTAGCCAGGGGTAACTCTGGAAACACCATATATTTT
CDR3: CASSLARGNSGNTIYF
V: TRBV7-9
J: TRBJ1-3
size: -
D: -

DNA: TGTGCCAGCAGTTACTCGAGCGGGTCTAGCACAGATACGCAGTATTTT
CDR3: CASSYSSGSSTDTQYF
V: TRBV6-5
J: TRBJ2-3
size: few
D: -

DNA: TGTGCCAGTAGTTCGGGACTAGCGGGAGTTTATGAGCAGTTCTTC
CDR3: CASSSGLAGVYEQFF
V: TRBV19
J: TRBJ2-1
size: few
D: TRBD2

DNA: TGTGCCAGCAGCCGCGGCTCTCCTAGCTCCTACAATGAGCAGTTCTTC
CDR3: CASSRGSPSSYNEQFF
V: TRBV3-1
J: TRBJ2-1
size: many
D: -

DNA: TGTGCCAGCAGTTTGGGCAGGGTAATGTCAGATACGCAGTATTTT
CDR3: CASSLGRVMSDTQYF
V: TRBV28
J: TRBJ2-3
size: many
D: -

DNA: TGTGCCAGCAGTTACGATGTTCAGGGACAATCGAACACTGAAGCTTTCTTT
CDR3: CASSYDVQGQSNTEAFF
V: TRBV6-5
J: TRBJ1-1
size: few
D: -

DNA: TGTGCCAGCAGCGATACCGGGACAAGTGGAAACACCATATATTTT
CDR3: CASSDTGTSGNTIYF
V: TRBV12-3/TRBV12-4
J: TRBJ1-3
size: few
D: -

DNA: TGTGCCAGCAGCTTGGCCCTTACAGGACACTCCTACGAGCAGTACTTC
CDR3: CASSLALTGHSYEQYF
V: TRBV5-6
J: TRBJ2-7
size: many
D: -

DNA: TGCAGTGCCGGTGCGGGGGGCCTGGGCTTGGGCAACTACGAGCAGTACTTC
CDR3: CSAGAGGLGLGNYEQYF
V: TRBV20-1
J: TRBJ2-7
size: -
D: TRBD2

DNA: TGTGCCACCAGTGACGGGGGGAGTACTGAAGCTTTCTTT
CDR3: CATSDGGSTEAFF
V: TRBV24-1
J: TRBJ1-1
size: many
D: -

DNA: TGTGCCAGCACCGCGCTAGACAGTTACGAGCAGTACTTC
CDR3: CASTALDSYEQYF
V: TRBV6-6
J: TRBJ2-7
size: few
D: -

DNA: TGTGCCAGTAGTTGGGTTGGGGACACTGAAGCTTTCTTT
CDR3: CASSWVGDTEAFF
V: TRBV19
J: TRBJ1-1
size: few
D: -

DNA: TGTGCCAGCAGTTTTAGGACAGCCGCTAAGGACTACACCTTC
CDR3: CASSFRTAAKDYTF
V: TRBV27
J: TRBJ1-2
size: -
D: -

DNA: TGTGCCTGGAGCCCCTCTATAGCGGGATCGCAGTTCTTC
CDR3: CAWSPSIAGSQFF
V: TRBV30
J: TRBJ2-1
size: few
D: TRBD2

DNA: TGCAGCGTAGCCGGGACAGGTGGGGCCAACGTCCTGACTTTC
CDR3: CSVAGTGGANVLTF
V: TRBV29-1
J: TRBJ2-6
size: many
D: TRBD1

DNA: TGTGCCAGTAGTACTTGGACAGGTTTAAACTACGAGCAGTACTTC
CDR3: CASSTWTGLNYEQYF
V: TRBV19
J: TRBJ2-7
size: few
D: TRBD1

DNA: TGTGCCAGCGGGGGGGACAGCAAGAACACTGAAGCTTTCTTT
CDR3: CASGGDSKNTEAFF
V: TRBV6-1
J: TRBJ1-1
size: few
D: TRBD1

DNA: TGTGCCAGCAGCTGGCTTAACGAGCTGTACTTC
CDR3: CASSWLNELYF
V: TRBV5-6
J: TRBJ2-7
size: -
D: -

DNA: TGTGCCAGCAGTTTCCGACTAGCGGAGAGCTCCTACGAGCAGTACTTC
CDR3: CASSFRLAESSYEQYF
V: TRBV12-3/TRBV12-4
J: TRBJ2-7
size: few
D: TRBD2

DNA: TGTGCCAGCAGGGGGACAGGCCTTAACGAGCAGTACTTC
CDR3: CASRGTGLNEQYF
V: TRBV12-3/TRBV12-4
J: TRBJ2-7
size: many
D: TRBD1

DNA: TGTGCCAGCAGGTGGAGAGGGAGCGAGACCCAGTACTTC
CDR3: CASRWRGSETQYF
V: TRBV28
J: TRBJ2-5
size: few
D: -

DNA: TGCGCCAGCAGCCCCCGGTTACTAGCGGCCTCCTACAATGAGCAGTTCTTC
CDR3: CASSPRLLAASYNEQFF
V: TRBV4-1
J: TRBJ2-1
size: -
D: TRBD2

DNA: TGTGCCAGCAGCGTAGCCCTGACAGGGGACACCTACGAGCAGTACTTC
CDR3: CASSVALTGDTYEQYF
V: TRBV9
J: TRBJ2-7
size: -
D: TRBD1

DNA: TGTGCCAGCAGCTTGGCCACAGGACCACGCAATCAGCCCCAGCATTTT
CDR3: CASSLATGPRNQPQHF
V: TRBV5-6
J: TRBJ1-5
size: many
D: -

DNA: TGCAGTGCTAGAGACTTAGGACTAGCGGGCCTAAGGGACACAGATACGCAGTATTTT
CDR3: CSARDLGLAGLRDTDTQYF
V: TRBV20-1
J: TRBJ2-3
size: -
D: TRBD2

DNA: TGCAGTGCTAGGTTGAGACAGGGGAAGAATCAGCCCCAGCATTTT
CDR3: CSARLRQGKNQPQHF
V: TRBV20-1
J: TRBJ1-5
size: -
D: TRBD1

DNA: TGTGCCAGCTCCGGCTTCAGGACTGAAGCTTTCTTT
CDR3: CASSGFRTEAFF
V: TRBV28
J: TRBJ1-1
size: -
D: -

DNA: TGCGCCAGCAGCCAAGATCAGACTAGCGGGGCCGATACGCAGTATTTT
CDR3: CASSQDQTSGADTQYF
V: TRBV4-3
J: TRBJ2-3
size: -
D: TRBD2

DNA: TGTGCCAGCAGCCAAGTCGGGCTGGCGGGAGGGCAGTTCTTC
CDR3: CASSQVGLAGGQFF
V: TRBV4-2
J: TRBJ2-1
size: -
D: TRBD2

DNA: TGTGCCAGTAGTGAGGGGGCCAGCAGTCAGCCCCAGCATTTT
CDR3: CASSEGASSQPQHF
V: TRBV19
J: TRBJ1-5
size: once
D: TRBD1

DNA: TGTGCCAGCAGTTACGGGACAGCGACCGGGGAGCTGTTTTTT
CDR3: CASSYGTATGELFF
V: TRBV6-5
J: TRBJ2-2
size: many
D: TRBD1

DNA: TGTGCCAGCAGTTACTTTAGCGGGGGAGATCAGTTCTTC
CDR3: CASSYFSGGDQFF
V: TRBV6-5
J: TRBJ2-1
size: few
D: TRBD2

DNA: TGTGCCACCAGTGATTTGGTCGGCGGTGAGCAGTTCTTC
CDR3: CATSDLVGGEQFF
V: TRBV24-1
J: TRBJ2-1
size: few
D: -

DNA: TGCAGTGCTAGAGGTGCTTACGAGCAGTACTTC
CDR3: CSARGAYEQYF
V: TRBV20-1
J: TRBJ2-7
size: many
D: -

DNA: TGTGCCAGATCGCCCTGCCGTGGCAATCAGCCCCAGCATTTT
CDR3: CARSPCRGNQPQHF
V: TRBV5-3
J: TRBJ1-5
size: many
D: -

DNA: TGTGCCAGCAGTTCCAGGGAAGGGGAGGCATATAGCAATCAGCCCCAGCATTTT
CDR3: CASSSREGEAYSNQPQHF
V: TRBV6-2/TRBV6-3
J: TRBJ1-5
size: many
D: -

DNA: TGTGCCAGCAGCCCCCCTCCAGTGGGAAGGACCTACGAGCAGTACTTC
CDR3: CASSPPPVGRTYEQYF
V: TRBV12-3/TRBV12-4
J: TRBJ2-7
size: -
D: -

DNA: TGTGCCAGCAGCAAAGCCTTTCGCCCGGGAGAGCACTCCTACGAGCAGTACTTC
CDR3: CASSKAFRPGEHSYEQYF
V: TRBV21-1
J: TRBJ2-7
size: many
D: -

DNA: TGCGCCAGCAGCCAAGAAGGCCGCAGGCATAATTCACCCCTCCACTTT
CDR3: CASSQEGRRHNSPLHF
V: TRBV4-3
J: TRBJ1-6
size: few
D: -

DNA: TGTGCCAGCAGTTACGTCAGCACCTACAATGAGCAGTTCTTC
CDR3: CASSYVSTYNEQFF
V: TRBV6-5
J: TRBJ2-1
size: -
D: -